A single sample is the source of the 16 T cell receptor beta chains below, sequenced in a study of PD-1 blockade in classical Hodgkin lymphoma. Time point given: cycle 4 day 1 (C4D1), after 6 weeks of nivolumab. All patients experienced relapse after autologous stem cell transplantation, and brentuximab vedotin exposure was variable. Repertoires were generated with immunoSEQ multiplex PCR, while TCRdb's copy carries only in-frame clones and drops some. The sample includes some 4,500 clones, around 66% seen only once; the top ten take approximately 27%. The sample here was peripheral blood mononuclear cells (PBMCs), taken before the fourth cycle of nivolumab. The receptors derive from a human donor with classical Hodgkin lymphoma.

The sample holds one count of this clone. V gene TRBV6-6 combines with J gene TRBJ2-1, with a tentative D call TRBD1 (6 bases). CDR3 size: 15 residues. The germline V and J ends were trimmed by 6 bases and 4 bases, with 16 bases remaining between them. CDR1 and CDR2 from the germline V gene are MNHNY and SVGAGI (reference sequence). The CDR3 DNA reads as TGTGCCAGCAGCCTGCCCAAGGGGGTGTACAATGAGCAGTTCTTC. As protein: CASSLPKGVYNEQFF.

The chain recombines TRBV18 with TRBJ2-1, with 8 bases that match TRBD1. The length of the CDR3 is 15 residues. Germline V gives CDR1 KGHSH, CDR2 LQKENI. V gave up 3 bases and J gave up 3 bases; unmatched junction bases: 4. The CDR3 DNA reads TGTGCCAGCTCACCCCGGGGACAGGACTACAATGAGCAGTTCTTC. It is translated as CASSPRGQDYNEQFF. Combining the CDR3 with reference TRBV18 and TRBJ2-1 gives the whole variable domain NAGVMQNPRHLVRRRGQEARLRCSPMKGHSHVYWYRQLPEEGLKFMVYLQKENIIDESGMPKERFSAEFPKEGPSILRIQQVVRGDSAAYFCASSPRGQDYNEQFFGPGTRLTVL.

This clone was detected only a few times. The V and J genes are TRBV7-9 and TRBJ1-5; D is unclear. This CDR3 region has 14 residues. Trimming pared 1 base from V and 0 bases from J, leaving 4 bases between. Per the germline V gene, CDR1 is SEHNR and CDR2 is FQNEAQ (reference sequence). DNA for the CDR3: TGTGCCAGCAGCTTAGGCAATAGCAATCAGCCCCAGCATTTT. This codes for CASSLGNSNQPQHF.

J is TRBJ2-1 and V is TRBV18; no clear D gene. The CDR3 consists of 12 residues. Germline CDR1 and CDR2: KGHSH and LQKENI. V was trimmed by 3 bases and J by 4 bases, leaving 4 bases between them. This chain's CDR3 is CASSPEYNEQFF. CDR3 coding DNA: TGTGCCAGCTCACCGGAGTACAATGAGCAGTTCTTC.

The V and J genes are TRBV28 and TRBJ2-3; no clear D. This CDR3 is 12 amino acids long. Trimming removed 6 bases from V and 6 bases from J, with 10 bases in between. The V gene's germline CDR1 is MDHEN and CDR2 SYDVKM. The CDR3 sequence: CASSIPADTQYF. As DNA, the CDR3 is TGTGCCAGCAGCATCCCGGCGGATACGCAGTATTTT.

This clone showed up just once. CDR3: CASSTGTGGSQETQYF. The CDR3 coding sequence is TGTGCCAGCAGCACCGGGACAGGGGGTTCCCAAGAGACCCAGTACTTC. The chain couples TRBV11-3 to TRBJ2-5; 11 nucleotides line up with TRBD1. From germline, CDR1 is SGHNT and CDR2 YENEEA. The CDR3 has 16 amino acids. J gave up 1 base and V 5 bases, and 6 bases lay outside the gene matches.

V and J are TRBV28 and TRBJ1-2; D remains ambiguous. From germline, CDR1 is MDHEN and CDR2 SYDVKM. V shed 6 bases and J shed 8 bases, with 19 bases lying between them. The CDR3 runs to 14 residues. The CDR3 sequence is CASRAVVRAEGYTF. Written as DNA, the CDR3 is TGTGCCAGCAGAGCCGTCGTGCGGGCCGAGGGCTACACCTTC.

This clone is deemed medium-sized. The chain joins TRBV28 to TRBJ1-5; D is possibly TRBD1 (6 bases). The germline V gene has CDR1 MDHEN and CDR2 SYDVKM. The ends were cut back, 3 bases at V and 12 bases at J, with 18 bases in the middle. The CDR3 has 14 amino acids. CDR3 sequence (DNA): TGTGCCAGCAGTTTGAGGGGGGCTCAAGGACTCCAGCATTTT. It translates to CASSLRGAQGLQHF.

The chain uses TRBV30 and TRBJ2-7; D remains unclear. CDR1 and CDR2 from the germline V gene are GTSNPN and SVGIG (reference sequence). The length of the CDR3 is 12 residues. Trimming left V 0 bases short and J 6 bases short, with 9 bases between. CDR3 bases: TGTGCCTGGAGTGTTGTGATGAGCGAGCAGTACTTC. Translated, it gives CAWSVVMSEQYF.

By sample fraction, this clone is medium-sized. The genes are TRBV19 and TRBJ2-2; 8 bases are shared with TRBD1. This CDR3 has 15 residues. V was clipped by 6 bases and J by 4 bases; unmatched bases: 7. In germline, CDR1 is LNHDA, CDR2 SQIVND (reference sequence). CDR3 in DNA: TGTGCCAGTAGGATACAGGGGGTCAGCACCGGGGAGCTGTTTTTT. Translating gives CASRIQGVSTGELFF. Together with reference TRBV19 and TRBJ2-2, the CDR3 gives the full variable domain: DGGITQSPKYLFRKEGQNVTLSCEQNLNHDAMYWYRQDPGQGLRLIYYSQIVNDFQKGDIAEGYSVSREKKESFPLTVTSAQKNPTAFYLCASRIQGVSTGELFFGEGSRLTVL.

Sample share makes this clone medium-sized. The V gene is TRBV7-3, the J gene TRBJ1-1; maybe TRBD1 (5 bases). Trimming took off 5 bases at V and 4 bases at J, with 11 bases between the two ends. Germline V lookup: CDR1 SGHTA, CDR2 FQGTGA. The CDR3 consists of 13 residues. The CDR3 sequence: CASSLGGGTEAFF. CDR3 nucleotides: TGTGCCAGCAGCCTAGGCGGGGGCACTGAAGCTTTCTTT.

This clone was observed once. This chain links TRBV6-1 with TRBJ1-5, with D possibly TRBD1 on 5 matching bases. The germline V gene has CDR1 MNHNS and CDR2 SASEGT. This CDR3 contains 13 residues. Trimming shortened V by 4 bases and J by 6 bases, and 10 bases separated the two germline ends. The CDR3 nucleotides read TGTGCCAGCAGTGTGATGGGGGGTCAGCCCCAGCATTTT. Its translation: CASSVMGGQPQHF.

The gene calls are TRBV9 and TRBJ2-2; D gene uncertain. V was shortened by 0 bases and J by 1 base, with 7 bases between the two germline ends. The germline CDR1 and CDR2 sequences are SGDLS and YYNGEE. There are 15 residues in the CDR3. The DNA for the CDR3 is TGTGCCAGCAGCGTAGAGGGTAGGAACACCGGGGAGCTGTTTTTT. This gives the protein CASSVEGRNTGELFF.

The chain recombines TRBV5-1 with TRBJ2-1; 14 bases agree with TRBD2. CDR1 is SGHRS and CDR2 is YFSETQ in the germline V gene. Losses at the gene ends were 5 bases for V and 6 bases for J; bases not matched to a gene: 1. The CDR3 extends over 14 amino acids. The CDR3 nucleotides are TGCGCCAGCAGGGGACTAGCGGGAGTCAATGAGCAGTTCTTC. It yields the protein CASRGLAGVNEQFF.

The CDR3 reads CASSPRTGLGSYEQYF. Written as DNA, the CDR3 is TGTGCCAGCAGTCCCCGGACAGGGTTGGGGTCCTACGAGCAGTACTTC. The J gene is TRBJ2-7, the V gene TRBV27; 8 positions match TRBD1. V gave up 5 bases and J gave up 1 base; unmatched junction bases: 10. The CDR3 spans 16 residues. Germline CDR1 and CDR2: MNHEY and SMNVEV (reference sequence).

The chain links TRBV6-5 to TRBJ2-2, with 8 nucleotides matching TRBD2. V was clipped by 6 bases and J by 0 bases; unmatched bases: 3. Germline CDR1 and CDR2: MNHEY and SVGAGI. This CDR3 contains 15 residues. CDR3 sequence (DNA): TGTGCCAGCAGCCCAGCGGGAGCGAACACCGGGGAGCTGTTTTTT. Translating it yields CASSPAGANTGELFF.